This TCR beta chain was documented in a study of cytomegalovirus exposure and HLA in healthy donors. Study as a whole: Earlier work reported about 110 million unique TCR beta sequences from about 200 million T cells. About 80 million unique TCRs, all from HLA-typed donors, were included in an early release of the data.

This CDR3 has 18 amino acids. Germline CDR1 SGDLS, CDR2 YYNGEE. V shed 4 bases and J 0 bases; nucleotides not matched to a gene: 8. Primers included in the PCR were 60 Vbeta and 13 Jbeta primers. Clones were read by immunoSEQ multiplex PCR, and TCRdb kept only the in-frame ones, dropping some. Of roughly 110,000 clones in the sample, less than 80% are singletons; the top ten hold 7.8%. Sequencing was done on a sample of PBMCs. This chain connects TRBV9 to TRBJ1-3; 12 nucleotides match TRBD1. The source is a man aged 25 to 45 in good health and CMV-seronegative. The CDR3 here is CASSTGTGGIHSGNTIYF. The CDR3 bases are TGTGCCAGCAGCACGGGGACAGGGGGCATCCACTCTGGAAACACCATATATTTT.